This is a list of T cell receptor beta chains from one sample in a study of T-cell memory formation after mild COVID-19. TCRdb passed the 5' RACE reads through MiXCR, listing each CDR3 protein once. In the table there are roughly 310,000 distinct CDR3 sequences, approximately 16% of which are singletons. The sequencing input was PBMCs or a T cell subset sorted from them (not recorded which). These receptors originate from a man aged 18 to 35 who had mild COVID-19 (a few samples of this study predate the infection). Cell type and time point are not known. CDR3s include the opening cysteine and the closing phenylalanine or tryptophan. The D gene is left open where the match is weak.

d_gene	v_gene	j_gene	CDR3aa
.	TRBV19	TRBJ2-5	CASSSVPVSLETQYF
TRBD1	TRBV14	TRBJ1-2	CASSPGQLNYGYTF
.	TRBV7-8	TRBJ2-5	CASSLDGPAKETQYF
TRBD1	TRBV6-5	TRBJ2-1	CASSYSGRDRVKGKQFF
.	TRBV7-2	TRBJ2-5	CASSYAPGPGETQYF
TRBD1	TRBV20-1	TRBJ1-4	CSARDRTGGEKLFF
TRBD1	TRBV20-1	TRBJ2-1	CSAPGLGPGQTYNEQFF
.	TRBV18	TRBJ1-2	CASSPIRDPDYGYTF
.	TRBV7-3	TRBJ2-1	CASSPSPRFIDEQFF
.	TRBV24-1	TRBJ1-3	CATQDSSGNTIYF
.	TRBV9	TRBJ2-7	CASSVGRATYEQYF